This is a list of T cell receptor beta chains from one sample in a study of technical replicates of blood from a handful of donors. Measured with immunoSEQ multiplex PCR; TCRdb has only the in-frame clones, and not every one. The sample lists 65,000 to 95,000 clones, around 97% seen once, with around 0.3% in the top ten. Sequencing input: T cells isolated from PBMCs. These receptor sequences come from a human donor in good health. CDR3s include the opening cysteine and the closing phenylalanine or tryptophan. Each record gives: clone size, V gene, D gene, J gene, CDR3 protein, CDR3 DNA. The D gene is left open where the match is weak. Size is omitted from some rows. Given values are once, few, many or a class for expanded clones.

size: NA
V: TRBV6-6
D: TRBD2
J: TRBJ2-7
CDR3: CATSAGGAYEQYF
DNA: TGTGCCACTTCAGCGGGGGGTGCCTACGAGCAGTACTTC

size: NA
V: TRBV5-6
D: NA
J: TRBJ1-5
CDR3: CASSLGAGQPQHF
DNA: TGTGCCAGCAGCTTGGGGGCCGGTCAGCCCCAGCATTTT

size: NA
V: TRBV6-1
D: NA
J: TRBJ2-7
CDR3: CASSGWSESYEQYF
DNA: TGTGCCAGCAGTGGCTGGTCAGAATCCTACGAGCAGTACTTC

size: NA
V: TRBV11-3
D: TRBD2
J: TRBJ2-3
CDR3: CASSVTGTSGIIADTQYF
DNA: TGTGCCAGCAGCGTAACAGGGACTAGCGGGATTATAGCAGATACGCAGTATTTT

size: once
V: TRBV6-1
D: TRBD1
J: TRBJ2-5
CDR3: CASGARGYQETQYF
DNA: TGTGCCAGCGGGGCCAGGGGGTACCAAGAGACCCAGTACTTC

size: NA
V: TRBV6-1
D: TRBD2
J: TRBJ2-1
CDR3: CARGPGGPRINEQFF
DNA: TGTGCCAGGGGGCCGGGAGGCCCTAGAATCAATGAGCAGTTCTTC

size: NA
V: TRBV7-3
D: TRBD2
J: TRBJ2-1
CDR3: CASSLVASGMGYNEQFF
DNA: TGTGCCAGCAGCTTAGTCGCTAGCGGGATGGGTTACAATGAGCAGTTCTTC

size: NA
V: TRBV5-1
D: NA
J: TRBJ2-2
CDR3: CASSLDRDFYTGELFF
DNA: TGCGCCAGCAGCTTGGACCGGGACTTCTACACCGGGGAGCTGTTTTTT

size: NA
V: TRBV7-9
D: TRBD2
J: TRBJ2-7
CDR3: CASSLAAGGDEQYF
DNA: TGTGCCAGCAGCTTAGCGGCGGGGGGGGACGAGCAGTACTTC

size: NA
V: TRBV5-1
D: TRBD1
J: TRBJ1-1
CDR3: CASSLAGQGMNTEAFF
DNA: TGCGCCAGCAGCTTGGCTGGACAGGGAATGAACACTGAAGCTTTCTTT

size: once
V: TRBV6-5
D: TRBD1
J: TRBJ2-7
CDR3: CASSYGTGGALYEQYF
DNA: TGTGCCAGCAGTTACGGGACAGGGGGCGCTCTATACGAGCAGTACTTC

size: NA
V: TRBV4-1
D: TRBD2
J: TRBJ2-1
CDR3: CASSQGGGEQFF
DNA: TGCGCCAGCAGCCAAGGGGGAGGGGAGCAGTTCTTC

size: NA
V: TRBV27
D: TRBD1
J: TRBJ2-7
CDR3: CASRGTGAYEQYF
DNA: TGTGCCAGCAGGGGGACAGGAGCCTACGAGCAGTACTTC

size: once
V: TRBV4-2
D: TRBD1
J: TRBJ1-5
CDR3: CASSPNGQGHQPQHF
DNA: TGTGCCAGCAGCCCAAATGGACAGGGCCATCAGCCCCAGCATTTT

size: once
V: TRBV7-9
D: NA
J: TRBJ2-7
CDR3: CASSLSPNEQYF
DNA: TGTGCCAGCAGCTTGAGTCCGAACGAGCAGTACTTC

size: NA
V: TRBV10-1
D: TRBD1
J: TRBJ2-7
CDR3: CASSESGRQGRGEQYF
DNA: TGCGCCAGCAGTGAGTCGGGTAGACAGGGAAGGGGCGAGCAGTACTTC

size: NA
V: TRBV10-1
D: TRBD2
J: TRBJ2-7
CDR3: CALLGGTSSYEQYF
DNA: TGCGCCCTGCTCGGGGGGACTAGTTCCTACGAGCAGTACTTC

size: NA
V: TRBV27
D: NA
J: TRBJ2-6
CDR3: CASSLGHSGANVLTF
DNA: TGTGCCAGCAGTTTGGGACACTCTGGGGCCAACGTCCTGACTTTC

size: NA
V: TRBV30
D: TRBD1
J: TRBJ2-3
CDR3: CAWARRQGSDTQYF
DNA: TGTGCCTGGGCCCGAAGACAGGGTTCAGATACGCAGTATTTT

size: NA
V: TRBV27
D: NA
J: TRBJ2-5
CDR3: CASRKGIQETQYF
DNA: TGTGCCAGCAGAAAGGGGATCCAAGAGACCCAGTACTTC

size: NA
V: TRBV15
D: NA
J: TRBJ1-1
CDR3: CATSRDRVFTEAFF
DNA: TGTGCCACCAGCAGAGACAGGGTATTCACTGAAGCTTTCTTT

size: NA
V: TRBV6-1
D: TRBD1
J: TRBJ1-2
CDR3: CASRSGTEIYGYTF
DNA: TGTGCCAGCAGATCCGGGACAGAAATCTATGGCTACACCTTC

size: NA
V: TRBV4-3
D: NA
J: TRBJ1-2
CDR3: CASSQDTPPGGYTF
DNA: TGCGCCAGCAGCCAAGATACCCCCCCGGGTGGCTACACCTTC

size: NA
V: TRBV10-3
D: TRBD2
J: TRBJ2-1
CDR3: CAISESLAGVGNEQFF
DNA: TGTGCCATCAGTGAGTCCTTAGCGGGAGTAGGAAATGAGCAGTTCTTC

size: few
V: TRBV19
D: TRBD1
J: TRBJ2-1
CDR3: CASSRDRFNEQFF
DNA: TGTGCCAGTAGTAGGGACAGATTCAATGAGCAGTTCTTC

size: NA
V: TRBV10-3
D: NA
J: TRBJ2-1
CDR3: CAISESGQINEQFF
DNA: TGTGCCATCAGTGAGTCGGGGCAGATCAATGAGCAGTTCTTC

size: NA
V: TRBV19
D: NA
J: TRBJ2-7
CDR3: CASSPTASYEQYF
DNA: TGTGCCAGTAGTCCGACAGCCTCCTACGAGCAGTACTTC

size: NA
V: TRBV5-1
D: NA
J: TRBJ1-1
CDR3: CASSFRGGNTEAFF
DNA: TGCGCCAGCAGCTTCCGAGGGGGTAACACTGAAGCTTTCTTT

size: NA
V: TRBV9
D: TRBD1
J: TRBJ2-7
CDR3: CASSVGQGVHEQYF
DNA: TGTGCCAGCAGCGTAGGACAGGGGGTTCACGAGCAGTACTTC

size: NA
V: TRBV7-2
D: TRBD1
J: TRBJ2-1
CDR3: CASSLGQGAPNEQFF
DNA: TGTGCCAGCAGCTTAGGTCAGGGGGCCCCGAATGAGCAGTTCTTC

size: NA
V: TRBV10-3
D: NA
J: TRBJ1-5
CDR3: CAISQGLINQPQHF
DNA: TGTGCCATCAGTCAGGGGCTCATTAATCAGCCCCAGCATTTT

size: NA
V: TRBV10-3
D: NA
J: TRBJ2-5
CDR3: CATRSSGVGETQYF
DNA: TGTGCCACCAGGTCCTCCGGGGTCGGCGAGACCCAGTACTTC

size: NA
V: TRBV2
D: TRBD2
J: TRBJ2-5
CDR3: CASREGTSGEETQYF
DNA: TGTGCCAGCAGGGAGGGGACTAGCGGGGAAGAGACCCAGTACTTC

size: NA
V: TRBV28
D: TRBD1
J: TRBJ1-5
CDR3: CASSPGTGGQPQHF
DNA: TGTGCCAGCAGTCCCGGGACAGGGGGCCAGCCCCAGCATTTT

size: NA
V: TRBV5-1
D: TRBD1
J: TRBJ2-5
CDR3: CASSLGGGKGETQYF
DNA: TGCGCCAGCAGCTTGGGAGGGGGCAAGGGAGAGACCCAGTACTTC

size: NA
V: TRBV30
D: TRBD1
J: TRBJ1-2
CDR3: CAWTLGTGESYTF
DNA: TGTGCCTGGACCCTGGGGACAGGGGAAAGCTACACCTTC

size: NA
V: TRBV27
D: NA
J: TRBJ1-5
CDR3: CASSPMGLAKPQHF
DNA: TGTGCCAGCAGTCCGATGGGGCTAGCGAAGCCCCAGCATTTT

size: NA
V: TRBV27
D: TRBD1
J: TRBJ1-2
CDR3: CARGQGGKGYTF
DNA: TGTGCCAGAGGTCAGGGGGGAAAAGGCTACACCTTC

size: NA
V: TRBV14
D: NA
J: TRBJ2-1
CDR3: CASSRARNYNEQFF
DNA: TGTGCCAGCAGCCGGGCCCGAAACTACAATGAGCAGTTCTTC

size: NA
V: TRBV9
D: TRBD2
J: TRBJ2-7
CDR3: CASSVGSGRGEQYF
DNA: TGTGCCAGCAGCGTTGGTAGCGGGAGGGGCGAGCAGTACTTC

size: NA
V: TRBV7-2
D: NA
J: TRBJ2-5
CDR3: CASSVQTARETQYF
DNA: TGTGCCAGCAGCGTACAGACAGCCCGGGAGACCCAGTACTTC

size: NA
V: TRBV27
D: TRBD1
J: TRBJ1-5
CDR3: CASSLSRGQYNQPQHF
DNA: TGTGCCAGCAGTTTATCTAGGGGGCAGTACAATCAGCCCCAGCATTTT

size: NA
V: TRBV27
D: TRBD2
J: TRBJ2-7
CDR3: CASSFSSSGIYEQYF
DNA: TGTGCCAGCAGTTTCTCCTCTAGCGGGATCTACGAGCAGTACTTC

size: once
V: TRBV6-5
D: NA
J: TRBJ1-1
CDR3: CASSFREGNTEAFF
DNA: TGTGCCAGCAGTTTCCGGGAGGGAAACACTGAAGCTTTCTTT

size: NA
V: TRBV4-1
D: NA
J: TRBJ2-1
CDR3: CASSQADFPIYEQFF
DNA: TGCGCCAGCAGCCAAGCGGACTTCCCAATCTACGAGCAGTTCTTC

size: once
V: TRBV7-2
D: NA
J: TRBJ1-3
CDR3: CASSLRGSGNTIYF
DNA: TGTGCCAGCAGCCTCAGGGGCTCTGGAAACACCATATATTTT

size: NA
V: TRBV7-2
D: NA
J: TRBJ2-6
CDR3: CASSREGGSGANVLTF
DNA: TGTGCCAGCAGCCGCGAGGGGGGGTCTGGGGCCAACGTCCTGACTTTC

size: NA
V: TRBV6-5
D: NA
J: TRBJ1-3
CDR3: CASSPQGLTGNTIYF
DNA: TGTGCCAGCAGTCCCCAGGGACTAACTGGAAACACCATATATTTT